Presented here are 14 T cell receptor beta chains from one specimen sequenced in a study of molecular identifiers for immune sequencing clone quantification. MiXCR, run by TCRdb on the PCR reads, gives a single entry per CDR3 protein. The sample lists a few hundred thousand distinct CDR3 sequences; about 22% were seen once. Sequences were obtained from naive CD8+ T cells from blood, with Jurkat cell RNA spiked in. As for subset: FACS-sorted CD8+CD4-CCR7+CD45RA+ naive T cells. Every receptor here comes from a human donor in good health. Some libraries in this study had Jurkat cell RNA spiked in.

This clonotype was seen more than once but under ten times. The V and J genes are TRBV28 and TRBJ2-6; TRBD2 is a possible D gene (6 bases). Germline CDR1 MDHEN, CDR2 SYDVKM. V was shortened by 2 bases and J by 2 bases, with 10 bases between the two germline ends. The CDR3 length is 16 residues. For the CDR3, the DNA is TGTGCCAGCAGTTTAGGAGGGGATACTGGGGCCAACGTCCTGACTTTC. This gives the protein CASSLGGDTGANVLTF.

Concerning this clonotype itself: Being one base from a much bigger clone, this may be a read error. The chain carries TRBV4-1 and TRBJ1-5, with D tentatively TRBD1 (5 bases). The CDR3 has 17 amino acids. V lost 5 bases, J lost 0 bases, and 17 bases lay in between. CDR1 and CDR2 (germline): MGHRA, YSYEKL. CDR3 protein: CASSSGTPKNSNQPQHF. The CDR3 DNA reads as TGCGCCAGCAGCTCCGGGACGCCGAAAAATAGCAATCAGCCCCAGCATTTT.

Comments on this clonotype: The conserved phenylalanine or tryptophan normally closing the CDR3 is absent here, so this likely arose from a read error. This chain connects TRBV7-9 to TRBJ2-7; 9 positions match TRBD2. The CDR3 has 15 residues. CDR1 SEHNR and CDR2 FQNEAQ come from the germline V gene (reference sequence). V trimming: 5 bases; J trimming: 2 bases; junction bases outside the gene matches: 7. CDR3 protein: CASSHQTSGPYEQYS. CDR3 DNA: TGTGCCAGCAGCCACCAGACTAGCGGCCCCTACGAGCAGTACTCC.

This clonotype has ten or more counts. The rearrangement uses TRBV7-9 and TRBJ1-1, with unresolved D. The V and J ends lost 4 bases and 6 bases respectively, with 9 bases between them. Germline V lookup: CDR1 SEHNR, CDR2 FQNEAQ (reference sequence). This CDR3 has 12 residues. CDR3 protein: CASSSEISEAFF. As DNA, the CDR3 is TGTGCCAGCAGCTCCGAAATTTCTGAAGCTTTCTTT. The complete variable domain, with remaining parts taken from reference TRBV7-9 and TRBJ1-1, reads DTGVSQNPRHKITKRGQNVTFRCDPISEHNRLYWYRQTLGQGPEFLTYFQNEAQLEKSRLLSDRFSAERPKGSFSTLEIQRTEQGDSAMYLCASSSEISEAFFGQGTRLTVV.

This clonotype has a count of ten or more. CDR3 nucleotide sequence: TGTGCCAGCAGTTACCGGGCAGGGGGCTACGAGCAGTACTTC. Encoded protein: CASSYRAGGYEQYF. The gene calls are TRBV6-5 and TRBJ2-7, with 7 bases fitting TRBD1. Germline V gene lookup returns CDR1 MNHEY and CDR2 SVGAGI. The CDR3 loop spans 14 amino acids. V was clipped by 2 bases and J by 3 bases; unmatched bases: 4.

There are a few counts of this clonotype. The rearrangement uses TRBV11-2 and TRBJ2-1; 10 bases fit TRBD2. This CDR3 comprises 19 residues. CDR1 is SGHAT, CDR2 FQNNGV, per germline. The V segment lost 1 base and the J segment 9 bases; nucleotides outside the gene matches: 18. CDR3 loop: CASSLGPPESSGSAVEQFF. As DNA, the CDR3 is TGTGCCAGCAGCTTAGGCCCCCCCGAGTCTAGCGGGAGTGCGGTTGAGCAGTTCTTC. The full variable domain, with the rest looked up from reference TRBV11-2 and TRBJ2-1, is EAGVAQSPRYKIIEKRQSVAFWCNPISGHATLYWYQQILGQGPKLLIQFQNNGVVDDSQLPKDRFSAERLKGVDSTLKIQPAKLEDSAVYLCASSLGPPESSGSAVEQFFGPGTRLTVL.

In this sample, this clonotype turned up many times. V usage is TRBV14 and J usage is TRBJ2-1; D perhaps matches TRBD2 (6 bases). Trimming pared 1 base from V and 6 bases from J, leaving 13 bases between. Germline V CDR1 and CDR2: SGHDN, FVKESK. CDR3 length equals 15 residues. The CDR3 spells CASSQVAGLPNEQFF. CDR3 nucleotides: TGTGCCAGCAGCCAAGTCGCGGGGCTACCCAATGAGCAGTTCTTC. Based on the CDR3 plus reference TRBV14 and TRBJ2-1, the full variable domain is EAGVTQFPSHSVIEKGQTVTLRCDPISGHDNLYWYRRVMGKEIKFLLHFVKESKQDESGMPNNRFLAERTGGTYSTLKVQPAELEDSGVYFCASSQVAGLPNEQFFGPGTRLTVL.

For the CDR3, the DNA is TGCAGTGCTAGAGATTTCACTGTAGGACAGGGAATCACAGATACGCAGTATTTT. It encodes CSARDFTVGQGITDTQYF. V gene TRBV20-1 combines with J gene TRBJ2-3; 8 bases are a match to TRBD1. CDR1 and CDR2 (germline): DFQATT, SNEGSKA (reference sequence). The CDR3 is 18 residues long. The junction had 13 bases not matched to a gene; V was cut back by 0 bases and J by 2 bases.

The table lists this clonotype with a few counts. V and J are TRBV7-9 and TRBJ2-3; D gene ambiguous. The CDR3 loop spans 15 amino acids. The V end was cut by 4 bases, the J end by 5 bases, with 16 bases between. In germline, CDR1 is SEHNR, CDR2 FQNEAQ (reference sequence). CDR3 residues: CASSYSETSLDTQYF. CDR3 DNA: TGTGCCAGCAGCTACAGCGAAACGAGCTTAGATACGCAGTATTTT.

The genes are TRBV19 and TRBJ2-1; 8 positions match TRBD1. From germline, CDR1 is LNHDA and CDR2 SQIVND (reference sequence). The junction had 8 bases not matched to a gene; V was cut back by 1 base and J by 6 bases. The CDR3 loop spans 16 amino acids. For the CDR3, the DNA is TGTGCCAGTAGTATAGGCACAGGGGGTTTATTCAATGAGCAGTTCTTC. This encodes CASSIGTGGLFNEQFF.

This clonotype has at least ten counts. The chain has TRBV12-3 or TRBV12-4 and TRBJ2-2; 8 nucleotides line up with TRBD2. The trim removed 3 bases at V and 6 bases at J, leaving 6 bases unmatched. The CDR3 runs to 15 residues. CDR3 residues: CASSFQREYPGELFF. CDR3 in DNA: TGTGCCAGCAGTTTCCAGCGGGAGTATCCCGGGGAGCTGTTTTTT.

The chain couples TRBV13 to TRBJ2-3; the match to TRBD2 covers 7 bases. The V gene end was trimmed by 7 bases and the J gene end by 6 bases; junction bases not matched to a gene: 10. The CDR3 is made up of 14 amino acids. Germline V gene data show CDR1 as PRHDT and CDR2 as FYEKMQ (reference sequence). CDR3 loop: CASTPRAGVDTQYF. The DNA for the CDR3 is TGTGCCAGCACCCCGAGGGCGGGAGTCGATACGCAGTATTTT.

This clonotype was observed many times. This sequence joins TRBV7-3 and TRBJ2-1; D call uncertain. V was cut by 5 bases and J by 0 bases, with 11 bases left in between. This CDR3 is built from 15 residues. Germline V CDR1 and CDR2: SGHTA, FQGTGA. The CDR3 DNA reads TGTGCCAGCAGCCCTCACGTAAGCTCCTACAATGAGCAGTTCTTC. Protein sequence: CASSPHVSSYNEQFF.

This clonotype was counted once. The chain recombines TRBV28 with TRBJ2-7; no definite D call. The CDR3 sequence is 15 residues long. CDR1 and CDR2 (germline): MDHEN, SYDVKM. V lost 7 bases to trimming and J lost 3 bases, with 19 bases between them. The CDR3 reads CASNRGPPLYYEQYF. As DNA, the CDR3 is TGTGCCAGCAACCGAGGCCCGCCTTTATACTACGAGCAGTACTTC.